This TCR beta chain was retrieved from a study of CD8+ T cells in alopecia areata. At the level of the study: Patients remained on tofacitinib for 6 to 18 months and then went 6 months without it. Regarding the study as a whole: Scalp specimens additionally yield sequences from normal skin's resident alphabeta T cells.

Treatment of the sample: oral pan-JAK inhibitor, 5-10 mg twice daily. In alopecia areata patients, both lesional scalp punch biopsies and peripheral blood were collected. Sequencing used cDNA as its template, made by extracting RNA and reverse transcribing it. Generated by immunoSEQ multiplex PCR, the TCRdb table keeps only in-frame clones and is missing some. The table lists some 160,000 clones, approximately 65% of them singletons, with over 0.85% in the top ten. As regards this clone: Its matching antigen is unknown.

Germline V gene sequence: CDR1 GTSNPN, CDR2 SVGIG (reference sequence). V was clipped by 0 bases and J by 0 bases, with 9 bases between them. The CDR3 consists of 15 residues. The chain carries TRBV30 and TRBJ1-5; D remains ambiguous. This receptor was taken from a human donor with alopecia areata. Sequencing used CD4+ T cells sorted from blood, obtained at week 4, from a patient treated with tofacitinib. DNA for the CDR3: TGTGCCTGGAGTGTACCCGGGGTTAGCAATCAGCCCCAGCATTTT. Its translation is CAWSVPGVSNQPQHF.